The present T cell receptor (beta chain) was sequenced within a study of OX40 agonist ivuxolimab in advanced cancers. A note on the overall study: The costimulatory receptor OX40 (CD134) was targeted by ivuxolimab, a fully human IgG2 agonistic monoclonal antibody. Intravenous ivuxolimab was administered to patients every 2 weeks at six dose levels: 0.01, 0.1, 0.3, 1.5, 3 and 10 mg/kg. Among the roughly 50 dose-escalation patients, around 20 had hepatocellular carcinoma, roughly 15 melanoma, 9 renal cell carcinoma and 9 head and neck cancer. The purpose of peripheral TCRbeta sequencing was to test whether ivuxolimab changed TCR sequence diversity and led to clonal T-cell expansion. The paper covers the monotherapy dose-escalation part of the phase I ivuxolimab trial, which included N of about 56 patients. In the dose-escalation cohort, roughly 82% of patients were male, and the mean age was 60 years with a range of roughly 23 to 79. Patients were allowed to have had prior anti-PD-1, anti-PD-L1 or anti-CTLA-4 therapy, and around 43% of the dose-escalation patients had been treated with checkpoint inhibitors. Partial responses occurred in three dose-escalation patients, of whom one had hepatocellular carcinoma and two had cutaneous melanoma.

On this clone itself: Its antigen remains undetermined. Base qualities are not at hand, and no much larger clone is one base apart.

Overall study results and their limits: In the 0.1-3.0 mg/kg groups, partial responders were among the patients with the lowest normalized peripheral clonal expansion, particularly in CD8+ T cells. On average, CD8+ T cells showed more expanded clones than CD4+ T cells after ivuxolimab. Antigen specificity was not determined for the clonally expanded peripheral T cells. Low levels of normalized T-cell clonal expansion were also seen in some nonresponding patients. At doses of 0.1 to 3.0 mg/kg, clonal expansion of both CD4+ and CD8+ blood T cells was observed from baseline to week 6.

The trial excluded patients who had a history of autoimmune disease or who were on systemic immunosuppression. Peripheral blood for TCR sequencing was collected from all dose cohorts at baseline, on cycle 4 day 1, and on cycle 7 day 1. Samples came from an open-label, multicenter, first-in-human phase I dose-escalation trial of ivuxolimab. The trial enrolled adults with locally advanced or metastatic head and neck squamous cell, hepatocellular, melanoma or renal cell carcinoma. CD4+ and CD8+ T cells were sorted separately from peripheral blood before TCR sequencing. CDR1 and CDR2, looked up from the germline V gene, are SQVTM and ANQGSEA. There are 14 amino acids in the CDR3, from cysteine to phenylalanine inclusive. CDR3 DNA only is kept here, 42 bases in frame from base 1. Germline trimming amounts to 5 bases on V and 5 bases on J, with 6 as the count of junction bases outside the gene matches.

To sequence the TCRbeta CDR3 region, genomic DNA was isolated from the sorted cells. The immunoSEQ Assay was used to sequence the TCRbeta CDR3 regions. TCRdb took this table from immuneACCESS and kept in-frame rearrangements with V and J called. Such tables lack part of the clones; where checked against another copy, unresolved V genes explain under half of the gap, and the rest is unexplained. This sample comprises about 130,000 clones, 90% of them detected only once. The top ten constitute roughly 0.99% of the sample. The source is an adult with an advanced solid tumor such as melanoma, head and neck, liver or kidney cancer. The source material was CD4+ or CD8+ T cells sorted from blood, sampled in a trial of the OX40 agonist ivuxolimab. Recombination joined TRBV29-1 with TRBJ2-2; 9 middle bases align to TRBD1. The nucleotides read TGCAGCGTTACGGACAGGGGAGCTACCGGGGAGCTGTTTTTT. It translates as CSVTDRGATGELFF.